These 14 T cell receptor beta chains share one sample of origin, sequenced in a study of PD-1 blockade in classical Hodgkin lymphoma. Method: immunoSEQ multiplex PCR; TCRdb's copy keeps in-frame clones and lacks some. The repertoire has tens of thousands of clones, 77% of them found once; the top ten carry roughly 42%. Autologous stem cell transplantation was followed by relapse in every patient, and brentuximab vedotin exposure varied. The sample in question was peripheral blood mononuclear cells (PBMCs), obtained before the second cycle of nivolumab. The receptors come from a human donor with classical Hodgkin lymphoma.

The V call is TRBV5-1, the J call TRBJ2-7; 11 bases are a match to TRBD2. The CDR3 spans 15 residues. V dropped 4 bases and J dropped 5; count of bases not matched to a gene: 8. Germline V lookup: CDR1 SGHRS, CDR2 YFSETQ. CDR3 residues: CASSVGLAGGNEQYF. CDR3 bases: TGCGCCAGCAGCGTTGGTCTAGCGGGGGGTAACGAGCAGTACTTC.

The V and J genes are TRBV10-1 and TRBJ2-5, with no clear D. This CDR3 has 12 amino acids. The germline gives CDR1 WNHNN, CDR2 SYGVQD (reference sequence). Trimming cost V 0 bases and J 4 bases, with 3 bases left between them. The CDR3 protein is CASSESGETQYF. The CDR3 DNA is TGCGCCAGCAGTGAGTCAGGAGAGACCCAGTACTTC.

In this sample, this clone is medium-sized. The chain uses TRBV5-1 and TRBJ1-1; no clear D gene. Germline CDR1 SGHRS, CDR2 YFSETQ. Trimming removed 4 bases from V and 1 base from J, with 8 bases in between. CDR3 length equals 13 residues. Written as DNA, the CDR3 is TGCGCCAGCAGCCCCTCAGGGAACACTGAAGCTTTCTTT. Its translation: CASSPSGNTEAFF.

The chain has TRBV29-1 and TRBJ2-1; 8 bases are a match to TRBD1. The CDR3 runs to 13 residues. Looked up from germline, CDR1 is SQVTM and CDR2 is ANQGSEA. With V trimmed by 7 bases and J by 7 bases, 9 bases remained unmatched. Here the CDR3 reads CSATGGLANEQFF. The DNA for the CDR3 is TGCAGCGCAACAGGGGGGCTAGCGAATGAGCAGTTCTTC.

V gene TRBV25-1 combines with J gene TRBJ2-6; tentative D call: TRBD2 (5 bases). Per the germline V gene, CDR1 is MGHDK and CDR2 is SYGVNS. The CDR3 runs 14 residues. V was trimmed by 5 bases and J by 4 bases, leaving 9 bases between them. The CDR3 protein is CASSPPSGANVLTF. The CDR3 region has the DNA TGTGCCAGCAGTCCCCCTAGCGGGGCCAACGTCCTGACTTTC.

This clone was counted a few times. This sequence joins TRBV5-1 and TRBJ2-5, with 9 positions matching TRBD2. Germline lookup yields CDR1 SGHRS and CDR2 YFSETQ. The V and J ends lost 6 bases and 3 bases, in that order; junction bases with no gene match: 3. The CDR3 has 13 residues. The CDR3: CASTLAGEETQYF. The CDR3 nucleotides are TGCGCCAGCACGTTAGCGGGAGAAGAGACCCAGTACTTC.

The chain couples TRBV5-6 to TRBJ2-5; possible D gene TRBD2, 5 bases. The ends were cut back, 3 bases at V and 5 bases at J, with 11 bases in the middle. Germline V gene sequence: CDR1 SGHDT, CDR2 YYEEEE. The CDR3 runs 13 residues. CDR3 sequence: CASSSISGETQYF. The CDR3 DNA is TGTGCCAGCAGCTCTATTTCGGGGGAGACCCAGTACTTC.

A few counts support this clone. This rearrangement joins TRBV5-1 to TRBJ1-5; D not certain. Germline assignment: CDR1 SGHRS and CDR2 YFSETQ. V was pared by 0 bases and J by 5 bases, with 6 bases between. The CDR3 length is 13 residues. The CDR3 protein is CASSLGQDQPQHF. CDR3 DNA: TGCGCCAGCAGCTTGGGCCAGGATCAGCCCCAGCATTTT.

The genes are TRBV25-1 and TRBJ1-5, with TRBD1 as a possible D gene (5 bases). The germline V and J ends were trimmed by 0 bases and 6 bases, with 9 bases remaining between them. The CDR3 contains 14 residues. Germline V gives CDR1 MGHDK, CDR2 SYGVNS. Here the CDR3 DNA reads TGTGCCAGCAGTGAATATGGGGGGGGTCAGCCCCAGCATTTT. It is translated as CASSEYGGGQPQHF.

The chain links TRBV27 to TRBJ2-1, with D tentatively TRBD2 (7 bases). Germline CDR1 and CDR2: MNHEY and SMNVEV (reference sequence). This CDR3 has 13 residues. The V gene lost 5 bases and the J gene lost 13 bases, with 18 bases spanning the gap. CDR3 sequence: CASSHGGAGEQFF. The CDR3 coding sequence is TGTGCCAGCAGTCATGGGGGGGCGGGGGAACAGTTCTTC.

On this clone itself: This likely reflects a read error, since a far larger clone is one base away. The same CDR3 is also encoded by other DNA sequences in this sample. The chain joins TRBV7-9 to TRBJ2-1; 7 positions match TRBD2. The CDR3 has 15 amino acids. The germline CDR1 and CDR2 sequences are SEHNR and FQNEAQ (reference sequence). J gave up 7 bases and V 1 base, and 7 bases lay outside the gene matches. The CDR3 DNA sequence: TGTGCCAGCAGCTTAGTGGGGGGGGGAGGGAATGAGCAGTTCTTC. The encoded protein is CASSLVGGGGNEQFF.

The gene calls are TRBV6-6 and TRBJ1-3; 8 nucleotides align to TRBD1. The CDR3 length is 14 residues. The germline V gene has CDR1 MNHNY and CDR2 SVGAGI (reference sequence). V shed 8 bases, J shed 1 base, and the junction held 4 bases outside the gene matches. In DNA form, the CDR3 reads TGTGCCAGCCAGGGACAGGCGTCTGGAAACACCATATATTTT. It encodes CASQGQASGNTIYF.

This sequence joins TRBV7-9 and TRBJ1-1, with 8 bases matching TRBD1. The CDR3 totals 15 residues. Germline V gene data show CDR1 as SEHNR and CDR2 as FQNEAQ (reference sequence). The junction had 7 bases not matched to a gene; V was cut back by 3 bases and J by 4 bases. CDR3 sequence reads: CASSFPTGGVTEAFF. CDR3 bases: TGTGCCAGCAGCTTCCCAACAGGGGGGGTCACTGAAGCTTTCTTT.

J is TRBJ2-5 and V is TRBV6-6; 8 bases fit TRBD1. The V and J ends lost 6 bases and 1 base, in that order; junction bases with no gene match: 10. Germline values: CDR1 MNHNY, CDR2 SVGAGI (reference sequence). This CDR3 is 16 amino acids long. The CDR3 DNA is TGTGCCAGCAGCCTCTGGACAGGGAAACTCCAAGAGACCCAGTACTTC. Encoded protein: CASSLWTGKLQETQYF.